The 6 T cell receptor beta chains reported below all come from one sample, sequenced in a study of T cells after yellow fever vaccination (dated by TCRdb to between 2018 and 2020). What the treatment or condition label conveys for this sample: live attenuated yellow fever vaccine strain. The library was built by means of 5' RACE. This sample was sequenced with an Illumina NovaSeq 6000. The public reads were reprocessed in TCRdb via fastp at Q25 and MiXCR, keeping in-frame beta chains. All rows with the same CDR3 protein become a single entry with the most common DNA and genes. The sample table records some 340,000 distinct CDR3 sequences; around 11% of these occur just once. In total, the top ten clones hold about 3.5% of the sample. This sample comprised CD4+ T cells sorted from PBMCs, obtained 45 days after the yellow fever booster vaccination. The receptors stem from a man younger than 30 who received the YFV17D yellow fever vaccine.

The sample holds a few counts of this clonotype. The V and J genes are TRBV29-1 and TRBJ2-1; 7 bases agree with TRBD1. There are 14 residues in the CDR3. V lost 7 bases to trimming and J lost 4 bases; unmatched junction nucleotides: 10. Germline CDR1 and CDR2: SQVTM and ANQGSEA. The CDR3 DNA reads as TGCAGCGCCCAAAGGGACAGAGATTACAATGAGCAGTTCTTC. The encoded protein is CSAQRDRDYNEQFF.

This clonotype was seen a few times. The chain carries TRBV6-5 and TRBJ1-2; D is perhaps TRBD1 (5 bases). V shed 0 bases and J shed 4 bases, with 12 bases lying between them. Germline CDR1 and CDR2: MNHEY and SVGAGI. The CDR3 extends over 15 amino acids. The CDR3 region is CASSYSAGGGYGYTF. In nucleotides, the CDR3 is TGTGCCAGCAGTTACTCGGCGGGGGGAGGCTATGGCTACACCTTC.

This sequence joins TRBV7-2 and TRBJ2-1; the D gene could be TRBD1 or TRBD2 (6 bases each). V was cut by 2 bases and J by 0 bases, with 14 bases left in between. This CDR3 contains 17 residues. Germline V gives CDR1 SGHTA, CDR2 FQGNSA. CDR3 nucleotides: TGTGCCAGCAGCTTATGGGGGGCGGTTCGCTCCTACAATGAGCAGTTCTTC. Protein product: CASSLWGAVRSYNEQFF.

This clonotype was seen ten or more times. The chain is built from TRBV7-3 and TRBJ2-2; a weak D match, TRBD1 (8 bases). Germline-derived CDR1 and CDR2 are SGHTA and FQGTGA. V was clipped by 7 bases and J by 3 bases, with 15 bases between them. The CDR3 sequence is 15 residues long. The CDR3 reads CASTWGGQDTGELFF. The CDR3, as DNA: TGTGCCAGCACCTGGGGGGGACAGGACACCGGGGAGCTGTTTTTT.

This clonotype occurred a few times. This chain links TRBV7-9 with TRBJ1-2; no firm D call. In germline, CDR1 is SEHNR, CDR2 FQNEAQ (reference sequence). V shed 5 bases and J shed 3 bases, with 4 bases lying between them. The CDR3 is 11 amino acids. The chain's CDR3 is CASSRYYGYTF. The CDR3 nucleotides are TGTGCCAGCAGCCGGTACTATGGCTACACCTTC.

This clonotype was recorded a few times. This chain joins TRBV6-2 or TRBV6-3 and TRBJ2-2; TRBD2 is a possible D gene (5 bases). CDR3 length equals 13 residues. Trimming left V 6 bases short and J 3 bases short, with 8 bases between. The V gene's germline CDR1 is MNHEY and CDR2 SVGEGT. The CDR3 sequence is CASRNGDTGELFF. For the CDR3, the DNA is TGTGCCAGCAGGAACGGGGACACCGGGGAGCTGTTTTTT.